This T cell receptor beta chain was profiled in a study of post-analysis software for immune sequencing data. At the level of the study: In terms of disease course, relapsing-remitting, secondary progressive and progressive-relapsing multiple sclerosis were included. Study results and limitations: With TRBV5-6, TRBV5-1 and TRBV20-1 included, about 5 TRBV segments were more frequent in patients than in controls. Significantly decreased normalized Chao1 diversity was recorded for multiple sclerosis patients relative to controls.

As concerns this clonotype: Its target is not known.

V dropped 4 bases and J dropped 7; count of bases not matched to a gene: 14. This CDR3 has 16 residues. The germline CDR1 and CDR2 sequences are SGHRS and YFSETQ. The TCR beta cDNA libraries carried unique molecular identifiers. Each CDR3 protein is one row after TCRdb ran MiXCR on the PCR reads. The sample contains about 160,000 distinct CDR3 sequences, 35% to 40% of which appear only once. This sequence joins TRBV5-1 and TRBJ2-1; 7 nucleotides line up with TRBD2. The sample was blood, taken after autologous hematopoietic stem cell transplantation. The TCR comes from a girl aged 5 to 17 with multiple sclerosis. The CDR3 DNA is TGCGCCAGCAGCCCGATCGGGCGGGAGCTTGGTAATGAGCAGTTCTTC. Amino acids: CASSPIGRELGNEQFF.